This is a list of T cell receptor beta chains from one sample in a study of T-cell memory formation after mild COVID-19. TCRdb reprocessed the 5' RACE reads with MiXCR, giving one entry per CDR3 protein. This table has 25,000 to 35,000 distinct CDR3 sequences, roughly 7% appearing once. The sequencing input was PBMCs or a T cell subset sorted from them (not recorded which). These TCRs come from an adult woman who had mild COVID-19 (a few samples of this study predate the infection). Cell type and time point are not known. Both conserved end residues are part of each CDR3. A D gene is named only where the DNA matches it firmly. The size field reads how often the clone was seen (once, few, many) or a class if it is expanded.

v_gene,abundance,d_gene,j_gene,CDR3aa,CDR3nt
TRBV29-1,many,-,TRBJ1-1,CSGSGHLNTEAFF,TGCAGCGGCTCGGGACACCTGAACACTGAAGCTTTCTTT
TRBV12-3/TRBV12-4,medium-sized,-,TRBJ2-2,CASKIHTGELFF,TGTGCCAGCAAGATCCACACCGGGGAGCTGTTTTTT
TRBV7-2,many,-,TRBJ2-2,CASSSGGGVAGELFF,TGTGCCAGCAGCTCCGGAGGGGGGGTTGCCGGGGAGCTGTTTTTT
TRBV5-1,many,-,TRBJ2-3,CASSFQGGITDTQYF,TGCGCCAGCAGCTTTCAAGGGGGGATCACAGATACGCAGTATTTT
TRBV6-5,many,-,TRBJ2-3,CASSSPITDTQYF,TGTGCCAGCAGTTCTCCCATCACAGATACGCAGTATTTT
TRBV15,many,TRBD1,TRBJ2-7,CATSRKSGTGAEQYF,TGTGCCACCAGCCGAAAGTCCGGGACAGGGGCCGAGCAGTACTTC
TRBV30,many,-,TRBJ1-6,CAWNMGTNNSPLHF,TGTGCCTGGAACATGGGGACTAATAATTCACCCCTCCACTTT
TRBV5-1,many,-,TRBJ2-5,CASSPERADETQYF,TGCGCCAGCAGCCCCGAAAGAGCCGACGAGACCCAGTACTTC
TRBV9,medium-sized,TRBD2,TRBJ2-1,CASSAITSVLSYNEQFF,TGTGCCAGCAGCGCCATTACTAGCGTACTATCCTACAATGAGCAGTTCTTC
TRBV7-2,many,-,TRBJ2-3,CASSQGRGQTDTQYF,TGTGCCAGCAGCCAGGGGCGAGGACAAACAGATACGCAGTATTTT
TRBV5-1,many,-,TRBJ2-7,CASSLSWGPSYEQYF,TGCGCCAGCAGCTTAAGTTGGGGGCCCTCCTACGAGCAGTACTTC
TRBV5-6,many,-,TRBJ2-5,CASSFKQGRLETQYF,TGTGCCAGCAGCTTTAAACAGGGACGGCTCGAGACCCAGTACTTC
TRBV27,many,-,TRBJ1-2,CASSLNFEGYGYTF,TGTGCCAGCAGTTTAAACTTTGAGGGGTATGGCTACACCTTC
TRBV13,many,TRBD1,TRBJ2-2,CASSSTGSTGELFF,TGTGCCAGCAGCTCGACAGGGAGCACCGGGGAGCTGTTTTTT